This T cell receptor (beta chain) comes out of a study of blood T cells in healthy people across ages (dated by TCRdb to about 2015). At the level of the whole study: In model experiments, roughly one uniquely barcoded TCR beta cDNA molecule per two T cells was captured by template switching. The study measured age-related changes in TCR beta repertoire diversity using deep sequencing normalized with unique cDNA molecular identifiers. Using the same blood draw, the study looked at two additional independent replicas of 1 million unique cDNA reads for two donors, one aged 18 to 29 and the other aged 80 or older. Four age groups were formed from the donors: young (average around 15 years), middle-aged (around 40), aged (around 68) and long-lived (82). To avoid experimental bias, donors of different ages were spread randomly across the sequencing lanes.

The approximately 39 donors, aged about 6 to 95 years, were systemically healthy Caucasian individuals from Russia. Each donor gave ten milliliters of peripheral blood, drawn into EDTA-treated Vacutainer tubes. Ficoll-Paque density-gradient centrifugation was used to isolate PBMCs, with at least 6 million per sample. Total RNA, at least 5.5 micrograms per sample, was extracted from PBMCs with Trizol reagent. Naive CD45RAhigh/CD27high T cell percentages were measured by flow cytometry on a PBMC aliquot from every donor. Based on the germline V gene, the CDR1 and CDR2 sequences are SGHTA and FQGNSA. V is reduced by 4 bases and J by 0 bases, leaving a spacing of 12 bases between them. The CDR3 sequence holds 15 residues, the cysteine and phenylalanine included. Just the 45-base CDR3 DNA is kept, in frame starting at base 1. The library was made by 5' RACE. Sequencing instrument: Illumina HiSeq 2500. A second 7 to 11 cycle PCR used a sample-barcoded 5' primer and a J-beta primer mix. A template-switch 5' adaptor carrying 12 random nucleotides introduced a unique molecular identifier onto each TCR beta cDNA molecule. Each sample yielded at least 3 million CDR3-containing paired-end reads. First-strand cDNA was synthesized from all RNA with the Mint cDNA synthesis kit, primed by a TRBC-specific oligonucleotide. All cDNA was treated with uracil-DNA glycosylase and then went through a first 18-cycle PCR with the universal primers M1SS and BC2_uni_R. Per the source publication's procedure: Normalization of each sample was performed by random selection of 1 million high-quality reads, each carrying a distinct molecular identifier. Instead of being binned into consensus sequences, reads that shared molecular identifiers were thrown out. MiTCR, set to a Q25 quality threshold and the strictest error-elimination algorithm, was used for CDR3 identification, clonotype clustering and error correction. Lower-bound total TCR beta diversity was estimated with a nonparametric unseen species model using Euler transformation. TCRdb redid the processing of the public reads, applying fastp at Q25 and MiXCR, and retained in-frame beta chains. One record per CDR3 amino acid sequence lists the most common genes and DNA. TCRdb, rather than the study authors, made the V and J calls. The sample includes some 1.1 million distinct CDR3 sequences, with about two fifths observed a single time. Approximately 14% of the sample lies in the top ten.

Points the paper makes about the study in general: A strong correlation was found between observed TCR beta diversity and the percentage of naive T cells measured by flow cytometry. Because the CMV infection status of the donors was unknown, age-related changes in expanded clonotypes may potentially have been confounded. As age increased, observed TCR beta diversity per million T cells dropped in a roughly linear way, and a significant reduction was already evident by age approximately 40. Estimates of total diversity based on one million sequenced T cells were regarded as lower bounds and as underestimates. Because profiling used bulk unsorted PBMCs, naive and antigen-experienced compartments could not be compared conclusively. The long-lived group showed more naive CD4+ T cells, fewer expanded clones and increased TCR diversity than the aged group, suggesting age selection.

In its sample, this clonotype was seen many times. Its target antigen remains unknown. Base qualities are not recorded, but no much larger clone differs from it by a single base. Sequencing was carried out using blood. The sequence came from a man between 18 and 35 years old in good health. The chain was built from TRBV7-2 and TRBJ1-1, with a tentative D gene TRBD1 over 6 matching bases. The nucleotide sequence is given as TGTGCCAGCAGCTCCTCGGGACAACTGAACACTGAAGCTTTCTTT. This encodes CASSSSGQLNTEAFF.